This is a list of T cell receptor beta chains from one sample in a study of blood T cell repertoires in COVID-19. Measured with immunoSEQ multiplex PCR; TCRdb has only the in-frame clones, and not every one. The sample comprises around 190,000 clones, less than 90% of which are singletons, and under 10% rests with the top ten. Sequenced material: peripheral blood. Source of these receptors: a woman aged 65 to 85 with COVID-19, enrolled during active disease. The CDR3 runs from the conserved cysteine through the conserved F or W. Fields, in order: clone size, V gene, D gene, J gene, CDR3 DNA, CDR3 protein. The D gene is left open where the match is weak. Clone size is not always given. Where it is, it says once, few, many or a class for expanded clones.

clone_size: -
v_call: TRBV20-1
d_call: -
j_call: TRBJ2-7
cdr3_nt: TGCAGTGCTAGTTCCGACTCCCCGGGCTCCTACGAGCAGTACTTC
cdr3_aa: CSASSDSPGSYEQYF

clone_size: -
v_call: TRBV5-1
d_call: TRBD1
j_call: TRBJ2-1
cdr3_nt: TGCGCCAGCAGCTTGACAGGGGAAGGTCAGCAGTTCTTC
cdr3_aa: CASSLTGEGQQFF

clone_size: -
v_call: TRBV6-5
d_call: -
j_call: TRBJ2-6
cdr3_nt: TGTGCCGCAGGGGCGGGGGCGCCTGGGGCCAACGTCCTGACTTTC
cdr3_aa: CAAGAGAPGANVLTF

clone_size: -
v_call: TRBV6-5
d_call: -
j_call: TRBJ2-1
cdr3_nt: TGTGCCAGCAGTTACGACACTTACAATGAGCAGTTCTTC
cdr3_aa: CASSYDTYNEQFF

clone_size: once
v_call: TRBV7-3
d_call: TRBD2
j_call: TRBJ2-7
cdr3_nt: TGTGCCAGCAGCCCCGGGACTAGCTCCCACGAGCAGTACTTC
cdr3_aa: CASSPGTSSHEQYF

clone_size: -
v_call: TRBV6-5
d_call: TRBD1
j_call: TRBJ1-2
cdr3_nt: TGTGCCAGCAGCTCCGGGACAGGGTACTATGGCTACACCTTC
cdr3_aa: CASSSGTGYYGYTF

clone_size: -
v_call: TRBV7-9
d_call: -
j_call: TRBJ1-1
cdr3_nt: TGTGCCAGCAGCTTAGGGACAGAAAACACTGAAGCTTTCTTT
cdr3_aa: CASSLGTENTEAFF

clone_size: -
v_call: TRBV5-1
d_call: TRBD2
j_call: TRBJ2-2
cdr3_nt: TGCGCCAGCAGCTTGGTGGCTAGCACTAGCGGGAGGAACACCGGGGAGCTGTTTTTT
cdr3_aa: CASSLVASTSGRNTGELFF

clone_size: -
v_call: TRBV9
d_call: TRBD2
j_call: TRBJ2-4
cdr3_nt: TGTGCCAGCAGCGTAGAGGGGTTGGCTAGCGGCAAAAACATTCAGTACTTC
cdr3_aa: CASSVEGLASGKNIQYF

clone_size: -
v_call: TRBV28
d_call: -
j_call: TRBJ1-1
cdr3_nt: TGTGCCAGCAGTTTAGAGCAGGGGTCGGGAGCTTTCTTT
cdr3_aa: CASSLEQGSGAFF

clone_size: -
v_call: TRBV2
d_call: -
j_call: TRBJ2-2
cdr3_nt: TGTGCCAGCAGTGAAGCTGTGGGGCCCCACACCGGGGAGCTGTTTTTT
cdr3_aa: CASSEAVGPHTGELFF

clone_size: few
v_call: TRBV7-9
d_call: -
j_call: TRBJ1-3
cdr3_nt: TGTGCCAGCAGCCGACCGGGATCCTCTGGAAACACCATATATTTT
cdr3_aa: CASSRPGSSGNTIYF

clone_size: -
v_call: TRBV7-9
d_call: TRBD1
j_call: TRBJ2-7
cdr3_nt: TGTGCCAGCAGCCTCCGGGACAGGGGGAGCGAGCAGTACTTC
cdr3_aa: CASSLRDRGSEQYF

clone_size: -
v_call: TRBV4-3
d_call: -
j_call: TRBJ2-7
cdr3_nt: TGCGCCAGCAGCCAACGGTCCCTTCCCTACGAGCAGTACTTC
cdr3_aa: CASSQRSLPYEQYF

clone_size: -
v_call: TRBV2
d_call: -
j_call: TRBJ2-2
cdr3_nt: TGTGCCAGCAGCGGGAGCGGCGCCGGGGAGCTGTTTTTT
cdr3_aa: CASSGSGAGELFF

clone_size: -
v_call: TRBV6-2/TRBV6-3
d_call: -
j_call: TRBJ1-4
cdr3_nt: TGTGCCAGCAGCTCGCTTCAACGGGGGGATGAAAAACTGTTTTTT
cdr3_aa: CASSSLQRGDEKLFF

clone_size: -
v_call: TRBV4-3
d_call: TRBD1
j_call: TRBJ2-5
cdr3_nt: TGCGCCAGCAGCCAAGTTCGGACAGGCCAAGAGACCCAGTACTTC
cdr3_aa: CASSQVRTGQETQYF

clone_size: once
v_call: TRBV7-2
d_call: TRBD1
j_call: TRBJ1-5
cdr3_nt: TGTGCCAGCAGCTTCGACAGGGGAGTGGGTCAGCCCCAGCATTTT
cdr3_aa: CASSFDRGVGQPQHF

clone_size: -
v_call: TRBV19
d_call: TRBD1
j_call: TRBJ1-2
cdr3_nt: TGTGCCAGTAGTATACCAGGGGGCGCATTTGGCTACACCTTC
cdr3_aa: CASSIPGGAFGYTF

clone_size: -
v_call: TRBV28
d_call: -
j_call: TRBJ1-5
cdr3_nt: TGTGCCAGCAAGTCGCAGGGGAATAATCAGCCCCAGCATTTT
cdr3_aa: CASKSQGNNQPQHF

clone_size: -
v_call: TRBV2
d_call: TRBD2
j_call: TRBJ2-2
cdr3_nt: TGTGCCAGCAAAGGAGCGGGACCCGGGGAGCTGTTTTTT
cdr3_aa: CASKGAGPGELFF

clone_size: -
v_call: TRBV12-5
d_call: TRBD1
j_call: TRBJ1-2
cdr3_nt: TGTGCTAGTGCCACGGACAGGGTCGGCTACACCTTC
cdr3_aa: CASATDRVGYTF

clone_size: -
v_call: TRBV7-9
d_call: -
j_call: TRBJ1-4
cdr3_nt: TGTGCCAGCAGCCGGTTGGTAGCAACTAATGAAAAACTGTTTTTT
cdr3_aa: CASSRLVATNEKLFF

clone_size: -
v_call: TRBV7-2
d_call: TRBD1
j_call: TRBJ1-1
cdr3_nt: TGTGCCAGCAGCTCCAGACCCGGACAGGGGTTCGGCACGGCTTTCTTT
cdr3_aa: CASSSRPGQGFGTAFF

clone_size: -
v_call: TRBV15
d_call: -
j_call: TRBJ2-3
cdr3_nt: TGTGCCACCAGCTTTGCCGGGGTTCTCACAGATACGCAGTATTTT
cdr3_aa: CATSFAGVLTDTQYF

clone_size: -
v_call: TRBV20-1
d_call: -
j_call: TRBJ2-1
cdr3_nt: TGCAGTGCTAGTGGTGGGAGTGTCTACAATGAGCAGTTCTTC
cdr3_aa: CSASGGSVYNEQFF

clone_size: -
v_call: TRBV18
d_call: TRBD1
j_call: TRBJ2-7
cdr3_nt: TGTGCCAGCTCAGAATTACGGGACAGTCTCTACGAGCAGTACTTC
cdr3_aa: CASSELRDSLYEQYF

clone_size: -
v_call: TRBV5-6
d_call: TRBD2
j_call: TRBJ2-5
cdr3_nt: TGTGCCAGCAGCCCTGGGACTAGCGGGAGGGCCCGGGAGACCCAGTACTTC
cdr3_aa: CASSPGTSGRARETQYF

clone_size: -
v_call: TRBV7-9
d_call: -
j_call: TRBJ2-7
cdr3_nt: TGTGCCAGCAGCATTACCGGGGGTCGGGTCCCCGAGCAGTACTTC
cdr3_aa: CASSITGGRVPEQYF

clone_size: -
v_call: TRBV2
d_call: -
j_call: TRBJ2-5
cdr3_nt: TGTGCCAGCACCCCTAGACTAAACCAAGAGACCCAGTACTTC
cdr3_aa: CASTPRLNQETQYF

clone_size: -
v_call: TRBV3-1/TRBV3-2
d_call: -
j_call: TRBJ2-7
cdr3_nt: TGTGCCAGCAGCCAAGGCCGGAGAAACGAGCAGTACTTC
cdr3_aa: CASSQGRRNEQYF

clone_size: -
v_call: TRBV4-2
d_call: -
j_call: TRBJ1-6
cdr3_nt: TGTGCCAGCAGCCAAGAACAGGAGTCTCGGCCCCTCCACTTT
cdr3_aa: CASSQEQESRPLHF

clone_size: -
v_call: TRBV3-1/TRBV3-2
d_call: TRBD1
j_call: TRBJ1-1
cdr3_nt: TGTGCCAGCAGGGTACAGGGGGGGAACACTGAAGCTTTCTTT
cdr3_aa: CASRVQGGNTEAFF

clone_size: -
v_call: TRBV6-5
d_call: -
j_call: TRBJ1-1
cdr3_nt: TGTGCCAGCACCCGGGGGGTGATAGCTTTCTTT
cdr3_aa: CASTRGVIAFF

clone_size: -
v_call: TRBV7-9
d_call: TRBD1
j_call: TRBJ2-5
cdr3_nt: TGTGCCAGCAGCTCGCGACAGGGGGCTACGGAGACCCAGTACTTC
cdr3_aa: CASSSRQGATETQYF

clone_size: -
v_call: TRBV4-1
d_call: -
j_call: TRBJ1-2
cdr3_nt: TGCGCCAGCAGCCAAAAACCCCCCGGGACTAACTATGGCTACACCTTC
cdr3_aa: CASSQKPPGTNYGYTF

clone_size: -
v_call: TRBV18
d_call: -
j_call: TRBJ1-3
cdr3_nt: TGTGCCAGCTCACTAACGGGGGGCCGCTCTGGAAACACCATATATTTT
cdr3_aa: CASSLTGGRSGNTIYF

clone_size: -
v_call: TRBV6-5
d_call: TRBD2
j_call: TRBJ2-5
cdr3_nt: TGTGCCAGCAGTTACTCGATACTGGGAGGGGAGACCCAGTACTTC
cdr3_aa: CASSYSILGGETQYF

clone_size: -
v_call: TRBV5-4
d_call: TRBD2
j_call: TRBJ2-7
cdr3_nt: TGTGCCAGCAGCTACGGGGGGGCTATGTCCTACGAGCAGTACTTC
cdr3_aa: CASSYGGAMSYEQYF

clone_size: -
v_call: TRBV5-1
d_call: TRBD2
j_call: TRBJ2-3
cdr3_nt: TGCGCCAGCAGCTCCCGGGGGGGGGCATCGGATACGCAGTATTTT
cdr3_aa: CASSSRGGASDTQYF

clone_size: -
v_call: TRBV27
d_call: TRBD2
j_call: TRBJ2-3
cdr3_nt: TGTGCCAGCAGTGGACCAGCTAGCGGTACTAGCACAGATACGCAGTATTTT
cdr3_aa: CASSGPASGTSTDTQYF

clone_size: once
v_call: TRBV19
d_call: -
j_call: TRBJ2-7
cdr3_nt: TGTGCCAGTAGTTCCGGGCAGGGTTCCCGCGAGCAGTACTTC
cdr3_aa: CASSSGQGSREQYF

clone_size: -
v_call: TRBV25-1
d_call: -
j_call: TRBJ1-2
cdr3_nt: TGTGCCAGCAGTGAATACCGGGGGACTATGAATGGCTACACCTTC
cdr3_aa: CASSEYRGTMNGYTF

clone_size: few
v_call: TRBV6-5
d_call: TRBD2
j_call: TRBJ2-7
cdr3_nt: TGTGCCAGCAGCTACGGGGGACTAGCGGATGAGCAGTACTTC
cdr3_aa: CASSYGGLADEQYF

clone_size: -
v_call: TRBV25-1
d_call: -
j_call: TRBJ2-1
cdr3_nt: TGTGCCAGCAGTCTTACCGGAGACCTTTACAATGAGCAGTTCTTC
cdr3_aa: CASSLTGDLYNEQFF

clone_size: -
v_call: TRBV29-1
d_call: TRBD2
j_call: TRBJ2-3
cdr3_nt: TGCAGCGTTGAGTCCAGCGGGAGGGCCGGTTTCAGCACAGATACGCAGTATTTT
cdr3_aa: CSVESSGRAGFSTDTQYF

clone_size: -
v_call: TRBV19
d_call: TRBD2
j_call: TRBJ2-7
cdr3_nt: TGTGCCAGTAGTATAGATCGAGTCGCGGGAGGGCCCCCCTACGAGCAGTACTTC
cdr3_aa: CASSIDRVAGGPPYEQYF

clone_size: -
v_call: TRBV3-1/TRBV3-2
d_call: TRBD1
j_call: TRBJ1-1
cdr3_nt: TGTGCCAGCAGCCCCTTCCCCCGACAGGGGGCGACTGAAGCTTTCTTT
cdr3_aa: CASSPFPRQGATEAFF